The 26 T cell receptor beta chains presented below share a single source sample, sequenced in a study of cytomegalovirus exposure and HLA in healthy donors (dated by TCRdb to the late 2010s). Library generation was performed with the immunoSEQ multiplex PCR assay. The multiplex PCR relied on a mix of 60 forward primers for TCR Vbeta segments and 13 reverse primers for TCR Jbeta segments. TCRdb carries this immuneACCESS record with in-frame sequences only. Its versions omit some clonotypes, under half of them owing to an unresolved V gene in the studies checked, with the rest unexplained. The table kept for this sample lists 93,000 or so clones. Together, the top ten hold approximately 3.5% of the sample. Sequenced sample: PBMCs. The receptors were gathered from a man between 40 and 49 years old in good health and CMV-seronegative.

The chain couples TRBV6-1 to TRBJ2-1, with D unclear. This CDR3 is built from 11 residues. From germline, CDR1 is MNHNS and CDR2 SASEGT. The V and J ends lost 8 bases and 9 bases respectively, with 11 bases between them. This CDR3 is CASRLVPEQFF. The CDR3 DNA is TGTGCCAGCCGATTAGTCCCTGAGCAGTTCTTC.

The chain couples TRBV28 to TRBJ2-7, with TRBD1 matching over 10 bases. CDR1 MDHEN and CDR2 SYDVKM come from the germline V gene. The length of the CDR3 is 15 residues. V was clipped by 7 bases and J by 6 bases; unmatched bases: 12. The CDR3 protein is CASTSPHGTGVEQYF. CDR3 coding DNA: TGTGCCAGCACCTCCCCTCATGGGACAGGGGTCGAGCAGTACTTC.

CDR3 sequence (DNA): TGTGCCAGCAGTTCTGGAAGGGGCGGCTACACCTTC. As protein: CASSSGRGGYTF. The chain combines TRBV6-4 with TRBJ1-2; possible D gene TRBD1, 5 bases. CDR1 MRHNA and CDR2 SNTAGT come from the germline V gene. The V and J ends lost 5 bases and 8 bases respectively, with 12 bases between them. There are 12 residues in the CDR3.

This chain uses TRBV27 with TRBJ1-2; TRBD1 aligns across 9 bases. V was clipped by 2 bases and J by 6 bases; unmatched bases: 10. From germline, CDR1 is MNHEY and CDR2 SMNVEV (reference sequence). This CDR3 has 16 residues. The CDR3 DNA reads as TGTGCCAGCAGTTTACACGGGACAGGGTTCGTAGATGGCTACACCTTC. It specifies CASSLHGTGFVDGYTF.

This chain uses TRBV6-5 with TRBJ2-1; the D is unclear. This CDR3 contains 13 residues. Germline CDR1 MNHEY, CDR2 SVGAGI. V was shortened by 4 bases and J by 5 bases, with 9 bases between the two germline ends. The CDR3 DNA sequence: TGTGCCAGCAGTTTACAGCTGAACAATGAGCAGTTCTTC. This codes for CASSLQLNNEQFF.

The chain joins TRBV9 to TRBJ1-1, with 8 bases matching TRBD1. This CDR3 comprises 15 residues. Per the germline V gene, CDR1 is SGDLS and CDR2 is YYNGEE. Trimming took 3 bases from V and 0 from J; bases not matched to a gene: 4. The CDR3 bases are TGTGCCAGCAGCGAGGGGGACAGGTTGAACACTGAAGCTTTCTTT. As protein: CASSEGDRLNTEAFF.

This chain links TRBV6-6 with TRBJ2-7, with TRBD2 matching 10 bases. The germline CDR1 and CDR2 sequences are MNHNY and SVGAGI (reference sequence). V lost 2 bases and J lost 0; bases outside the gene matches: 4. This CDR3 has 16 residues. The CDR3 DNA is TGTGCCAGCAGTTACCCCCAGCGGGAGGGCTCCTACGAGCAGTACTTC. Its protein product is CASSYPQREGSYEQYF.

The rearrangement joins TRBV4-2 to TRBJ1-3; the D is unclear. Trimming pared 1 base from V and 0 bases from J, leaving 13 bases between. Germline CDR1 LGHNA, CDR2 YNFKEQ. The CDR3 consists of 17 residues. CDR3 coding DNA: TGTGCCAGCAGCCAAGTTTTAGGCAGCGACTCTGGAAACACCATATATTTT. Protein: CASSQVLGSDSGNTIYF.

The chain joins TRBV10-3 to TRBJ1-2; TRBD1 aligns across 8 bases. Germline assignment: CDR1 ENHRY and CDR2 SYGVKD. J gave up 4 bases and V 6 bases, and 4 bases lay outside the gene matches. This CDR3 contains 13 residues. The CDR3 protein is CAISRGQGYGYTF. The CDR3 DNA follows: TGTGCCATCAGCCGAGGACAGGGCTATGGCTACACCTTC.

The chain links TRBV30 to TRBJ1-2; D is uncertain. There are 13 residues in the CDR3. V was trimmed by 0 bases and J by 10 bases, leaving 15 bases between them. In germline, CDR1 is GTSNPN, CDR2 SVGIG (reference sequence). The CDR3 loop reads CAWSVGGRSNYTF. CDR3 DNA: TGTGCCTGGAGTGTTGGTGGCAGATCGAACTACACCTTC.

The CDR3 DNA is TGTGCCAGCACTGTACACAGGGGCATCGGGGAGCTGTTTTTT. Its protein is CASTVHRGIGELFF. This chain links TRBV2 with TRBJ2-2; 7 bases fit TRBD1. This CDR3 region has 14 residues. Germline assignment: CDR1 SNHLY and CDR2 FYNNEI. Losses at the gene ends were 7 bases for V and 7 bases for J; bases not matched to a gene: 9.

The DNA for the CDR3 is TGTGCCAGCAGCACCCAGGGAAATCAGCCCCAGCATTTT. This sequence encodes CASSTQGNQPQHF. The J gene is TRBJ1-5, the V gene TRBV7-2, with a weak D call TRBD1 (5 bases). The length of the CDR3 is 13 residues. V lost 5 bases, J lost 4 bases, and 9 bases lay in between. Germline assignment: CDR1 SGHTA and CDR2 FQGNSA.

This sequence joins TRBV6-1 and TRBJ2-5, with D perhaps given as TRBD1 or TRBD2 (5 bases each). TRBJ2-7 matches the DNA end more closely, so the J call is doubtful. The CDR3 totals 15 residues. Germline assignment: CDR1 MNHNS and CDR2 SASEGT. The CDR3 is CASNEGPGPSYEQYF. The CDR3 DNA sequence: TGTGCCAGCAATGAGGGTCCAGGGCCTTCCTACGAGCAGTACTTC.

The chain couples TRBV7-9 to TRBJ2-1; TRBD2 matches at 8 bases. Trimming at V came to 7 bases and at J to 7 bases, leaving 15 bases not matched to a gene. The germline gives CDR1 SEHNR, CDR2 FQNEAQ (reference sequence). The CDR3 consists of 16 residues. The CDR3 nucleotides are TGTGCCAGCACCCCTTCTACGGGAGGGGTGGGGAATGAGCAGTTCTTC. Its protein product is CASTPSTGGVGNEQFF.

For this clone: This sample includes further DNA sequences coding for the same CDR3. The V and J genes are TRBV28 and TRBJ2-3, with 11 positions matching TRBD2. Germline V CDR1 and CDR2: MDHEN, SYDVKM. Trimming at V came to 5 bases and at J to 2 bases, leaving 3 bases not matched to a gene. CDR3 length: 15 residues. The CDR3 here is CASSLSGGVTDTQYF. The CDR3 nucleotides are TGTGCCAGCAGTCTTAGCGGGGGGGTCACAGATACGCAGTATTTT. The full variable domain, completed using reference TRBV28 and TRBJ2-3, is DVKVTQSSRYLVKRTGEKVFLECVQDMDHENMFWYRQDPGLGLRLIYFSYDVKMKEKGDIPEGYSVSREKKERFSLILESASTNQTSMYLCASSLSGGVTDTQYFGPGTRLTVL.

This chain joins TRBV2 and TRBJ2-1; 9 nucleotides match TRBD2. The CDR3 spans 15 residues. Germline V gene lookup returns CDR1 SNHLY and CDR2 FYNNEI. V gave up 7 bases and J gave up 2 bases; unmatched junction bases: 6. CDR3 DNA: TGTGCCAGCATGGACAGCGGGGGGCCCTACAATGAGCAGTTCTTC. It yields the protein CASMDSGGPYNEQFF.

The chain recombines TRBV5-4 with TRBJ2-1, with TRBD1 matching over 9 bases. CDR1 is SGHNT and CDR2 is YYREEE in the germline V gene (reference sequence). The CDR3 has 15 amino acids. Trimming at V came to 4 bases and at J to 4 bases, leaving 6 bases not matched to a gene. The CDR3 DNA sequence: TGTGCCAGCAGCATCGGGACAGGGATATACAATGAGCAGTTCTTC. It specifies CASSIGTGIYNEQFF.

The chain has TRBV7-6 and TRBJ2-6, with a possible D match to TRBD1 (5 bases). CDR1 SGHVS and CDR2 FNYEAQ come from the germline V gene. The germline V and J ends were trimmed by 3 bases and 0 bases, with 15 bases remaining between them. The CDR3 runs to 18 residues. The CDR3 DNA sequence: TGTGCCAGCAGCTTGTTGGCCAGGGCACCCTCTGGGGCCAACGTCCTGACTTTC. Translating it yields CASSLLARAPSGANVLTF.

The V gene is TRBV2, the J gene TRBJ2-5, with a weak D call TRBD2 (5 bases). The CDR3 sequence is 15 residues long. The V end was cut by 6 bases, the J end by 5 bases, with 19 bases between. The germline CDR1 and CDR2 sequences are SNHLY and FYNNEI. The CDR3 DNA follows: TGTGCCAGCAGCTTGGGCCGGACTGGAAGGGAGACCCAGTACTTC. Protein: CASSLGRTGRETQYF. The full variable domain, rest sourced from reference TRBV2 and TRBJ2-5, is EPEVTQTPSHQVTQMGQEVILRCVPISNHLYFYWYRQILGQKVEFLVSFYNNEISEKSEIFDDQFSVERPDGSNFTLKIRSTKLEDSAMYFCASSLGRTGRETQYFGPGTRLLVL.

This chain connects TRBV5-1 to TRBJ2-3, with 16 bases that match TRBD2. Trimming took 4 bases from V and 4 from J; bases not matched to a gene: 3. Germline CDR1 SGHRS, CDR2 YFSETQ. This CDR3 is built from 16 residues. CDR3 sequence (DNA): TGCGCCAGCAGCCACGGGACTAGCGGGGGGGCAGATACGCAGTATTTT. Encoded protein: CASSHGTSGGADTQYF.

The rearrangement uses TRBV11-3 and TRBJ1-1, with D uncertain. The CDR3 is 14 residues long. Germline CDR1 SGHNT, CDR2 YENEEA. The ends were cut back, 3 bases at V and 1 base at J, with 9 bases in the middle. The CDR3 DNA follows: TGTGCCAGCAGCTTGGGTCGAGGGAACACTGAAGCTTTCTTT. The encoded protein is CASSLGRGNTEAFF.

The V gene is TRBV7-2, the J gene TRBJ2-5; D gene uncertain. V lost 4 bases and J 4 bases, leaving 4 bases between the germline ends. This CDR3 spans 11 amino acids. CDR1 and CDR2 (germline): SGHTA, FQGNSA. The CDR3 bases are TGTGCCAGCAGCTCCGTAGAGACCCAGTACTTC. This codes for CASSSVETQYF.

The chain uses TRBV7-9 and TRBJ1-2, with D possibly matching TRBD1 (6 bases). The CDR3 is made up of 15 amino acids. Deletions cut 5 bases from V and 3 bases from J, with 16 bases between. From germline, CDR1 is SEHNR and CDR2 FQNEAQ (reference sequence). Here the CDR3 reads CASSQRQGMDYGYTF. As DNA, the CDR3 is TGTGCCAGCAGCCAGCGGCAGGGGATGGACTATGGCTACACCTTC.

The chain couples TRBV9 to TRBJ2-5; 8 bases are a match to TRBD1. The DNA end is a closer match to TRBJ2-7, so the J assignment may be wrong. CDR1 is SGDLS, CDR2 YYNGEE, per germline. This CDR3 has 15 amino acids. The CDR3 DNA reads TGTGCCAGCAGCGTAGCTATGGGACAGGACTACGAGCAGTACTTC. The encoded protein is CASSVAMGQDYEQYF.

V is TRBV27 and J is TRBJ2-6; D may be TRBD1 (6 bases). With 7 bases removed from V and 0 bases from J, the gap between germline ends came to 19 bases. Germline CDR1 and CDR2: MNHEY and SMNVEV (reference sequence). This CDR3 has 18 amino acids. The CDR3, as DNA: TGTGCCAGCACCTGGGGTCAGGGGTTGAACTCTGGGGCCAACGTCCTGACTTTC. Its protein product is CASTWGQGLNSGANVLTF.

The V gene is TRBV4-1, the J gene TRBJ2-3; 8 nucleotides agree with TRBD2. The V segment lost 0 bases and the J segment 0 bases; nucleotides outside the gene matches: 11. The CDR3 covers 19 residues. CDR1 and CDR2 from the germline V gene are MGHRA and YSYEKL. Written as DNA, the CDR3 is TGCGCCAGCAGCCAAGAATTCTCCGGGGGGGGAAGTAGCACAGATACGCAGTATTTT. It yields the protein CASSQEFSGGGSSTDTQYF.